This note documents a single T cell receptor beta chain sequence. It has no known antigen specificity. There are no base qualities to consult, and no much larger clone falls within one base. This entry comes from a study of PD-L1 blockade in urothelial cancer (dated by TCRdb to about 2017). Background on the whole study: All patients started therapy around 2014 and received atezolizumab 1,200 mg intravenously every 3 weeks. Whole exome sequencing and RNA sequencing of pretreatment tumors were performed alongside TCR sequencing in the same patients. Blood samples were analyzed at two time points: 3 weeks after treatment start (second dose) and 6 weeks after treatment start. The study was an exploratory multi-omic analysis of somatic, immune and clinical correlates of response to PD-L1 blockade with atezolizumab in urothelial cancer. An ECOG performance status of 0 or 1 was recorded for the patients, and 0 to 3 prior chemotherapy regimens had been received by the patients. Blood samples gave median yields of around 150,000 T cells and over 80,000 unique TCRs, along with a median clonality of around 0.08. Under 30 patients had pretreatment blood TCR-seq, some 25 had at least one posttreatment blood collection, and some 25 had tumor TCR-seq. About 90% of the roughly 29 patients were males with bladder-origin urothelial cancer, and about 65% of the roughly 30 reported a prior smoking history. Progression-free survival longer than 6 months counted as durable clinical benefit, and TCR features were additionally tested against both progression-free and overall survival. Pretreatment tumor samples, along with matched peripheral blood serially collected before and after atezolizumab treatment, were subjected to TCR sequencing. Roughly 10 patients achieved durable clinical benefit and approximately 20 did not.

Trimming accounts for 4 bases at V and 7 bases at J, while the number of junction bases matched to no gene is 11. For CDR1 and CDR2, the germline V gene lists SGDLS and YYNGEE. The CDR3 runs 15 residues from the cysteine to the phenylalanine. Just the 45-base CDR3 DNA is kept, in frame starting at base 1. Synthetic TCR analog templates were spiked into each PCR to estimate absolute template abundance from read counts. Using the immunoSEQ assay, TCRbeta CDR3 regions were amplified from genomic DNA with bias-controlled V and J gene primers. Sequencing of rearranged TCRbeta segments was done at approximately 20X coverage. The study's processing was this. Clustering was used to correct sequencing errors, and CDR3s were annotated against IMGT to assign V, D and J genes. Downstream analyses used only productive TCRbeta rearrangements, leaving out any out-of-frame or stop-codon sequences. To compute clonality, Shannon entropy was normalized by the log of the number of unique productive sequences and then subtracted from one. Clones differing between time points or between blood and tumor were identified by Fisher's exact test with Benjamini-Hochberg correction at adjusted p below 0.01. The immuneACCESS repertoire file appears here via TCRdb, limited to in-frame rearrangements. These files lack a portion of the clones; in checked studies, under half of the deficit traces to unresolved V genes, and the cause of the others is not known. Clone size and the V and J calls come from that table; the DNA yielded D and trimming. The sample profile shows 45,000 to 50,000 clones; approximately 85% of them were found once. The ten largest account for roughly 1.8% of the sample.

Paper-wide results and their limitations: Because of the small sample size (n = 29) and the many exploratory analyses performed, the results are intended to be regarded as hypothesis-generating. At 3 weeks after the start of treatment, tumor-associated TCR clones in peripheral blood had expanded more in patients with durable benefit (n ≈ 22, p = 0.022). Improved progression-free and overall survival was found to be associated with pretreatment peripheral blood TCR clonality below the median.

Read against the paper, the sample's time point label means: pretreatment peripheral blood. The cohort included 29 patients with locally advanced or metastatic urothelial carcinoma who were treated at Memorial Sloan Kettering on a trial protocol. Peripheral blood mononuclear cells were collected pretreatment and during treatment, with between 1 and 8 total time points per patient. The Qiagen DNeasy Blood extraction kit was used to purify genomic DNA from total PBMCs and tumor samples. PBMCs were collected pretreatment and during treatment, and were isolated and stored as previously described. The sequence came from a man in his forties or fifties with urothelial cancer. The chain was built from TRBV9 and TRBJ2-1; TRBD2 fits 7 bases in the junction. The input for sequencing was PBMCs, taken around atezolizumab (anti-PD-L1) treatment. The sequenced DNA: TGTGCCAGCAGCTCCCGGGGGGACGGGAGAAATGAGCAGTTCTTC. This translates into CASSSRGDGRNEQFF.